This passage covers 30 T cell receptor beta chains from one sample sequenced in a study of Graves' ophthalmopathy and Graves' hyperthyroidism. RNA served as the template for amplifying TCR beta CDR3 regions. First-round RT-PCR relied on HTBI primers, and a second-round multiplex PCR came next. TCRdb re-called the multiplex PCR reads with MiXCR, one entry per CDR3 protein. The data contain about 1.2 million distinct CDR3 sequences, roughly two fifths of them singletons. The sample consisted of peripheral blood or thyroid tissue (not recorded which). The source of these receptors is an adult man with Graves' hyperthyroidism.

This chain joins TRBV19 and TRBJ1-5; D not certain. V gave up 6 bases and J gave up 11 bases, with 11 bases separating them. CDR1 and CDR2 (germline): LNHDA, SQIVND (reference sequence). The CDR3 is 11 residues long. This CDR3 reads CASRWGETQHF. DNA for the CDR3: TGTGCCAGTAGGTGGGGAGAGACCCAGCATTTT.

The sample holds many counts of this clonotype. The V gene is TRBV15, the J gene TRBJ1-1, with D possibly TRBD1 on 6 matching bases. Germline loops: CDR1 LNHNV, CDR2 YYDKDF (reference sequence). CDR3 size: 12 residues. The V end was cut by 8 bases, the J end by 3 bases, with 10 bases between. This CDR3 reads CATSAGDTEAFF. CDR3 sequence (DNA): TGTGCCACCTCAGCAGGGGACACTGAAGCTTTCTTT. The complete variable domain, with remaining parts taken from reference TRBV15 and TRBJ1-1, reads DAMVIQNPRYQVTQFGKPVTLSCSQTLNHNVMYWYQQKSSQAPKLLFHYYDKDFNNEADTPDNFQSRRPNTSFCFLDIRSPGLGDTAMYLCATSAGDTEAFFGQGTRLTVV.

For this clonotype: A much larger clonotype is one base distant, so this may be a read error. This sequence joins TRBV7-9 and TRBJ2-2; D call uncertain. V shed 2 bases and J shed 5 bases, with 6 bases lying between them. This CDR3 has 13 amino acids. CDR1 is SEHNR and CDR2 is FQNEAQ in the germline V gene (reference sequence). In nucleotides, the CDR3 is TGTGCCAGCAGCTTAATGTCGACCGGGGAGCTGTTTTTT. It encodes CASSLMSTGELFF.

This clonotype was seen repeatedly, ten times or more. The V and J genes are TRBV5-1 and TRBJ2-6; D not certain. The CDR3 loop spans 17 amino acids. CDR1 is SGHRS and CDR2 is YFSETQ in the germline V gene. V lost 4 bases to trimming and J lost 0 bases, with 14 bases between them. Here the CDR3 DNA reads TGCGCCAGCAGCGATGGTGTTAAACTCTCTGGGGCCAACGTCCTGACTTTC. Protein product: CASSDGVKLSGANVLTF.

The chain has TRBV10-1 and TRBJ2-2; no firm D call. The CDR3 extends over 15 amino acids. Germline-derived CDR1 and CDR2 are WNHNN and SYGVQD (reference sequence). Trimming took 3 bases from V and 1 from J, leaving 9 bases between them. In nucleotides, the CDR3 is TGCGCCAGCAGTGAAGAGCCAGAGAACACCGGGGAGCTGTTTTTT. Translation gives CASSEEPENTGELFF.

The rearrangement links TRBV2 to TRBJ2-7, with 10 bases identical to TRBD2. The ends lost 3 bases at V and 2 bases at J; junction bases unmatched: 4. Germline CDR1 is SNHLY and CDR2 is FYNNEI. The CDR3 totals 15 residues. In nucleotides, the CDR3 is TGTGCCAGCAGTGAGCAGCGGGAGGGCACCTACGAGCAGTACTTC. It is translated as CASSEQREGTYEQYF.

The table lists this clonotype with many counts. This rearrangement joins TRBV7-9 to TRBJ2-5; perhaps TRBD2 as D (6 bases). Germline-derived CDR1 and CDR2 are SEHNR and FQNEAQ (reference sequence). This CDR3 has 15 residues. Trimming cost V 5 bases and J 5 bases, with 18 bases left between them. CDR3 loop: CASSEASGFRETQYF. CDR3 nucleotide sequence: TGTGCCAGCAGCGAAGCCAGCGGGTTTAGGGAGACCCAGTACTTC. The whole variable domain, remainder taken from reference TRBV7-9 and TRBJ2-5, is DTGVSQNPRHKITKRGQNVTFRCDPISEHNRLYWYRQTLGQGPEFLTYFQNEAQLEKSRLLSDRFSAERPKGSFSTLEIQRTEQGDSAMYLCASSEASGFRETQYFGPGTRLLVL.

The chain couples TRBV9 to TRBJ2-7; a possible D gene is TRBD2 (5 bases). The germline gives CDR1 SGDLS, CDR2 YYNGEE. V was cut by 0 bases and J by 3 bases, with 13 bases left in between. This CDR3 is 15 amino acids long. The DNA of the CDR3 is TGTGCCAGCAGCGTAGGGACGGGATCCGGCTACGAGCAGTACTTC. Amino acids: CASSVGTGSGYEQYF.

Comment on this clonotype: At one end, the junction sequence differs from germline, possibly due to a read error. The CDR3 sequence is CASSGQSISGELFF. The DNA for the CDR3 is TGTGCCAGTTCGGGACAATCGATATCCGGGGAGCTATTTTTT. The chain employs TRBV19 and TRBJ2-2; perhaps TRBD1 as D (6 bases). CDR1 and CDR2 from the germline V gene are LNHDA and SQIVND (reference sequence). CDR3 length: 14 amino acids.

This chain connects TRBV10-3 to TRBJ1-1; D gene unclear. V lost 3 bases, J lost 3 bases, and 11 bases lay in between. This CDR3 is built from 14 residues. CDR1 and CDR2 (germline): ENHRY, SYGVKD. The chain's CDR3 is CAISDDATYTEAFF. CDR3 nucleotide sequence: TGTGCCATCAGTGACGACGCTACCTACACTGAAGCTTTCTTT.

This clonotype was found many times. The genes are TRBV11-2 and TRBJ1-1, with no clear D. The germline gives CDR1 SGHAT, CDR2 FQNNGV. There are 13 residues in the CDR3. Trimming removed 5 bases from V and 3 bases from J, with 10 bases in between. The CDR3 sequence is CASSNRADTEAFF. CDR3 nucleotides: TGTGCCAGCAGCAACCGGGCAGACACTGAAGCTTTCTTT.

This clonotype was counted ten times or more. The chain combines TRBV19 with TRBJ1-3; the D is unclear. CDR3 length: 14 amino acids. The V end lost 3 bases, the J end lost 0 bases, and 6 bases lay between the germline ends. Looked up from germline, CDR1 is LNHDA and CDR2 is SQIVND (reference sequence). In DNA, the CDR3 is TGTGCCAGTAGTATCCCAGTCTCTGGAAACACCATATATTTT. It translates to CASSIPVSGNTIYF.

The chain couples TRBV7-2 to TRBJ2-5; D not resolved. Trimming took off 7 bases at V and 5 bases at J, with 11 bases between the two ends. Germline CDR1 reads SGHTA; CDR2 reads FQGNSA. There are 12 residues in the CDR3. CDR3 loop: CASNFFSETQYF. CDR3 bases: TGTGCCAGCAACTTTTTCTCGGAGACCCAGTACTTC.

The chain is built from TRBV2 and TRBJ2-5; D unclear. V dropped 8 bases and J dropped 4 bases, with 14 bases sitting between them. The germline V gene encodes CDR1 SNHLY and CDR2 FYNNEI. The CDR3 spans 13 residues. CDR3: CASGKTSRETQYF. The CDR3 DNA reads TGTGCCAGCGGGAAGACCAGCAGAGAGACCCAGTACTTC.

This clonotype was detected a few times. The chain joins TRBV2 to TRBJ2-5; 10 bases match TRBD1. CDR1 and CDR2 from the germline V gene are SNHLY and FYNNEI. CDR3 size: 12 residues. The V and J ends lost 8 bases and 13 bases, in that order; junction bases with no gene match: 10. The CDR3 DNA sequence: TGTGCCAGCCATTCCGGGGGACAGGGGTTGTACTTC. This translates into CASHSGGQGLYF. The full variable domain, its missing parts supplied by reference TRBV2 and TRBJ2-5, is EPEVTQTPSHQVTQMGQEVILRCVPISNHLYFYWYRQILGQKVEFLVSFYNNEISEKSEIFDDQFSVERPDGSNFTLKIRSTKLEDSAMYFCASHSGGQGLYFGPGTRLLVL.

This clonotype was seen many times. This rearrangement joins TRBV5-1 to TRBJ2-7; 7 bases line up with TRBD1. In germline, CDR1 is SGHRS, CDR2 YFSETQ. This CDR3 is 16 amino acids long. V shed 1 base, J shed 2 bases, and the junction held 9 bases outside the gene matches. The CDR3 DNA reads TGCGCCAGCAGCTTGAGCCGGGACAGTGCGCCCTACGAGCAGTACTTC. Translation: CASSLSRDSAPYEQYF.

This clonotype was counted many times. The genes are TRBV7-6 and TRBJ2-7, with 8 bases aligning to TRBD1. There are 15 residues in the CDR3. The germline V gene encodes CDR1 SGHVS and CDR2 FNYEAQ. J gave up 0 bases and V 5 bases, and 6 bases lay outside the gene matches. The CDR3 spells CASSARTGNSYEQYF. The CDR3 DNA reads as TGTGCCAGCAGCGCCCGGACAGGGAACTCCTACGAGCAGTACTTC.

This chain joins TRBV12-3 or TRBV12-4 and TRBJ1-5; perhaps TRBD1 as D (5 bases). The CDR3 length is 13 residues. The ends were cut back, 11 bases at V and 2 bases at J, with 13 bases in the middle. This CDR3 reads CAVGGVGNQPQHF. For the CDR3, the DNA is TGTGCCGTGGGGGGAGTGGGCAATCAGCCCCAGCATTTT.

J is TRBJ1-2 and V is TRBV20-1, with D hard to call. This CDR3 has 12 residues. CDR1 is DFQATT, CDR2 SNEGSKA, per germline (reference sequence). The V gene lost 1 base and the J gene lost 8 bases, with 11 bases spanning the gap. In nucleotides, the CDR3 is TGCAGTGCTAGAGGCGTCCCCCTAGGCTACACCTTC. Its translation is CSARGVPLGYTF.

This clonotype was recorded many times. The chain is built from TRBV5-5 and TRBJ2-5; TRBD1 agrees at 7 bases. Germline V gene lookup returns CDR1 SGHKS and CDR2 YYEKEE (reference sequence). The ends lost 4 bases at V and 6 bases at J; junction bases unmatched: 6. The CDR3 is made up of 13 amino acids. CDR3 sequence (DNA): TGTGCCAGCAGCAGAGGGGGCGCAAAGACCCAGTACTTC. Its protein product is CASSRGGAKTQYF.

This sequence joins TRBV29-1 and TRBJ1-4; 9 positions match TRBD1. This CDR3 is 15 amino acids long. Germline loops: CDR1 SQVTM, CDR2 ANQGSEA. Germline trimming cut 0 bases from V and 7 bases from J; bases unmatched to any gene: 6. The CDR3 region is CSVEDRGQGGEKLFF. The CDR3 nucleotides are TGCAGCGTTGAAGATCGGGGACAGGGCGGTGAAAAACTGTTTTTT.

The chain couples TRBV4-1 to TRBJ2-7, with TRBD2 matching over 7 bases. This CDR3 is built from 13 residues. With V trimmed by 1 base and J by 8 bases, 5 bases remained unmatched. Per the germline V gene, CDR1 is MGHRA and CDR2 is YSYEKL. The CDR3 loop reads CASSQVSREQQYF. Here the CDR3 DNA reads TGCGCCAGCAGCCAAGTATCGCGGGAGCAGCAGTACTTC.

This rearrangement joins TRBV25-1 to TRBJ2-7; TRBD1 might be the D (6 bases). Germline V gene lookup returns CDR1 MGHDK and CDR2 SYGVNS. The CDR3 is made up of 12 amino acids. The CDR3 region is CARQASVYEQYF. DNA for the CDR3: TGTGCTAGACAGGCTTCAGTCTACGAGCAGTACTTC.

The chain carries TRBV7-8 and TRBJ1-5, with 7 bases identical to TRBD1. This CDR3 region has 17 residues. The trim removed 6 bases at V and 0 bases at J, leaving 11 bases unmatched. CDR1 SGHVS and CDR2 FQNEAQ come from the germline V gene. The CDR3 protein is CASSEGRGVYSNQPQHF. In DNA, the CDR3 is TGTGCCAGCAGTGAGGGCAGGGGGGTTTATAGCAATCAGCCCCAGCATTTT. The full variable domain, in which reference TRBV7-8 and TRBJ1-5 provide the parts outside the CDR3, is GAGVSQSPRYKVAKRGQDVALRCDPISGHVSLFWYQQALGQGPEFLTYFQNEAQLDKSGLPSDRFFAERPEGSVSTLKIQRTQQEDSAVYLCASSEGRGVYSNQPQHFGDGTRLSIL.

This clonotype was seen ten or more times. The rearrangement links TRBV9 to TRBJ2-7; D gene uncertain. Germline values: CDR1 SGDLS, CDR2 YYNGEE. The V gene lost 1 base and the J gene lost 1 base, with 9 bases spanning the gap. This CDR3 has 14 residues. This chain's CDR3 is CASSVSVSSYEQYF. The DNA for the CDR3 is TGTGCCAGCAGCGTATCCGTCAGTTCCTACGAGCAGTACTTC.

The chain is built from TRBV2 and TRBJ2-2; 9 nucleotides line up with TRBD2. CDR3 length: 15 residues. The germline V gene encodes CDR1 SNHLY and CDR2 FYNNEI. The ends lost 1 base at V and 6 bases at J; junction bases unmatched: 3. The DNA of the CDR3 is TGTGCCAGCAGTGAAGGTAGCGGGGGACCCGGGGAGCTGTTTTTT. This encodes CASSEGSGGPGELFF.

This clonotype has a count of ten or more. The rearrangement joins TRBV9 to TRBJ1-6; D is uncertain. From germline, CDR1 is SGDLS and CDR2 YYNGEE. The CDR3 consists of 14 residues. V lost 4 bases and J 8 bases, leaving 13 bases between the germline ends. The CDR3 loop is CASSTAPADSPLHF. CDR3 DNA: TGTGCCAGCAGCACCGCTCCGGCCGATTCACCCCTCCACTTT.

This clonotype appeared a single time. It may be a read error: a sequence one base away is much more abundant. The chain couples TRBV20-1 to TRBJ1-2, with TRBD1 identical over 7 bases. The germline gives CDR1 DFQATT, CDR2 SNEGSKA (reference sequence). After removal of 6 bases from V and 7 bases from J, the junction contained 8 bases not matched to a gene. The CDR3 contains 12 residues. The CDR3 region has the DNA TGCAGTGCACCGGACAGGAGATTTGGCTACACCTTC. Translated, it gives CSAPDRRFGYTF.

This clonotype has a count of ten or more. The chain joins TRBV24-1 to TRBJ2-7, with D perhaps matching TRBD1 (6 bases). V lost 3 bases and J 2 bases, leaving 10 bases between the germline ends. Germline CDR1 reads KGHDR; CDR2 reads SFDVKD. The CDR3 runs 14 residues. The CDR3 sequence is CATSDPRTAYEQYF. The CDR3 DNA sequence: TGTGCCACCAGTGATCCCAGGACAGCCTACGAGCAGTACTTC.

The chain employs TRBV5-1 and TRBJ2-7, with TRBD2 as a possible D gene (6 bases). V was pared by 4 bases and J by 0 bases, with 23 bases between. Germline V CDR1 and CDR2: SGHRS, YFSETQ. There are 18 residues in the CDR3. CDR3 bases: TGCGCCAGCAGCCGCGGGTTGGGGCTAGCGCAAACCTCCTACGAGCAGTACTTC. Its protein is CASSRGLGLAQTSYEQYF.